The next 27 T cell receptor beta chains were all read from a single sample in a study of response to subunit inactivated influenza vaccine. TCRdb re-analysed the RT-PCR reads in MiXCR, keeping a single row per CDR3 protein. The sample contains roughly 550,000 distinct CDR3 sequences, approximately 24% of which appear only once. This sample was also put to use in a study of T cells expressing NK-cell markers. That paper adds: Making the TCR beta cDNA relied on 5'RACE template switching with UMIs.

Material: CD4+ T cells sorted from PBMCs, obtained less than 13 days after vaccination. Source of these receptors: a man aged 45-60 years who received an inactivated influenza vaccine.

The V call is TRBV4-3, the J call TRBJ1-4; D is undetermined. Trimming took off 0 bases at V and 8 bases at J, with 13 bases between the two ends. Germline V gives CDR1 LGHNA, CDR2 YSLEER. The CDR3 loop spans 15 amino acids. CDR3 in DNA: TGCGCCAGCAGCCAAGATAAGGGAATTTGGGAAAAACTGTTTTTT. It yields the protein CASSQDKGIWEKLFF.

The chain has TRBV7-3 and TRBJ1-1, with D hard to call. The V gene's germline CDR1 is SGHTA and CDR2 FQGTGA. Trimming removed 1 base at V and 4 bases at J, with 10 bases between. This CDR3 comprises 14 residues. CDR3 DNA sequence: TGTGCCAGCAGCTTAAAGGCGGGTGTCACTGAAGCTTTCTTT. Residues: CASSLKAGVTEAFF. Combining the CDR3 with reference TRBV7-3 and TRBJ1-1 gives the whole variable domain GAGVSQTPSNKVTEKGKYVELRCDPISGHTALYWYRQSLGQGPEFLIYFQGTGAADDSGLPNDRFFAVRPEGSVSTLKIQRTERGDSAVYLCASSLKAGVTEAFFGQGTRLTVV.

J is TRBJ2-2 and V is TRBV4-2; D gene ambiguous. V was shortened by 0 bases and J by 4 bases, with 9 bases between the two germline ends. Germline V gene sequence: CDR1 LGHNA, CDR2 YNFKEQ. This CDR3 has 15 amino acids. CDR3 nucleotides: TGTGCCAGCAGCCAAGATAGGTGGGGCACCGGGGAGCTGTTTTTT. Encoded protein: CASSQDRWGTGELFF.

The chain recombines TRBV7-2 with TRBJ1-2; D is uncertain. The germline V gene has CDR1 SGHTA and CDR2 FQGNSA. The CDR3 is 13 residues long. V lost 4 bases to trimming and J lost 5 bases, with 11 bases between them. The DNA for the CDR3 is TGTGCCAGCAGCTCAACTCCGGGATATGGCTACACCTTC. It yields the protein CASSSTPGYGYTF. Using reference TRBV7-2 and TRBJ1-2 for the parts outside the CDR3, the full variable domain is GAGVSQSPSNKVTEKGKDVELRCDPISGHTALYWYRQSLGQGLEFLIYFQGNSAPDKSGLPSDRFSAERTGGSVSTLTIQRTQQEDSAVYLCASSSTPGYGYTFGSGTRLTVV.

The chain links TRBV4-3 to TRBJ2-1; 10 nucleotides match TRBD2. V gave up 0 bases and J gave up 5 bases; unmatched junction bases: 4. Germline-derived CDR1 and CDR2 are LGHNA and YSLEER. The CDR3 has 16 residues. The CDR3 sequence is CASSQDWTSGHNEQFF. The CDR3 bases are TGCGCCAGCAGCCAAGATTGGACTAGCGGACACAATGAGCAGTTCTTC.

V is TRBV4-1 and J is TRBJ2-7; D may be TRBD2 (5 bases). Germline V gene lookup returns CDR1 MGHRA and CDR2 YSYEKL. This CDR3 has 14 amino acids. V gave up 0 bases and J gave up 3 bases, with 9 bases separating them. The CDR3 bases are TGCGCCAGCAGCCAAGATTTCCGGGACTACGAGCAGTACTTC. The encoded protein is CASSQDFRDYEQYF.

The chain employs TRBV6-5 and TRBJ1-2; no clear D. Trimming took 2 bases from V and 8 from J, leaving 12 bases between them. Per germline, CDR1 MNHEY and CDR2 SVGAGI. The CDR3 sequence is 13 residues long. The CDR3 is CASSYRQAGGYTF. CDR3 bases: TGTGCCAGCAGTTACCGCCAAGCCGGGGGCTACACCTTC.

The chain links TRBV6-1 to TRBJ2-2, with D tentatively TRBD2 (6 bases). The CDR3 sequence is 15 residues long. Germline values: CDR1 MNHNS, CDR2 SASEGT. The germline V and J ends were trimmed by 6 bases and 0 bases, with 11 bases remaining between them. This CDR3 is CASSQTRTNTGELFF. The DNA for the CDR3 is TGTGCCAGCAGCCAGACTAGAACGAACACCGGGGAGCTGTTTTTT.

There are many counts of this clonotype. J is TRBJ2-5 and V is TRBV7-6; TRBD1 aligns across 7 bases. Trimming removed 5 bases from V and 1 base from J; junction bases left unmatched: 10. Germline V CDR1 and CDR2: SGHVS, FNYEAQ. CDR3 length: 16 residues. The CDR3 reads CASSKGTVNLQETQYF. CDR3 DNA sequence: TGTGCCAGCAGCAAAGGGACAGTCAACCTCCAAGAGACCCAGTACTTC.

The V gene is TRBV7-2, the J gene TRBJ2-4; the D call may be TRBD1 or TRBD2 (5 bases each). V was pared by 0 bases and J by 4 bases, with 7 bases between. CDR1 SGHTA and CDR2 FQGNSA come from the germline V gene. The CDR3 runs to 14 residues. The CDR3 is CASSLAGTKNIQYF. The CDR3 nucleotides read TGTGCCAGCAGCTTAGCGGGGACGAAAAACATTCAGTACTTC. Filled out from reference TRBV7-2 and TRBJ2-4, the complete variable domain reads GAGVSQSPSNKVTEKGKDVELRCDPISGHTALYWYRQSLGQGLEFLIYFQGNSAPDKSGLPSDRFSAERTGGSVSTLTIQRTQQEDSAVYLCASSLAGTKNIQYFGAGTRLSVL.

This rearrangement joins TRBV7-9 to TRBJ2-5; TRBD2 matches at 7 bases. The CDR3 spans 15 residues. With 7 bases clipped from V and 5 bases from J, the junction kept 13 bases outside the gene matches. The V gene's germline CDR1 is SEHNR and CDR2 FQNEAQ (reference sequence). DNA for the CDR3: TGTGCCAGCAACCGGCGGGGGTCAGGTGTCGAGACCCAGTACTTC. This codes for CASNRRGSGVETQYF.

V usage is TRBV29-1 and J usage is TRBJ2-3; D unclear. CDR1 is SQVTM, CDR2 ANQGSEA, per germline. This CDR3 comprises 14 residues. V was pared by 7 bases and J by 2 bases, with 16 bases between. This chain's CDR3 is CSAAPTRNTDTQYF. The DNA for the CDR3 is TGCAGCGCCGCCCCCACGCGGAACACAGATACGCAGTATTTT.

CDR3 sequence: CAISEQGMKNEQFF. The CDR3 DNA is TGTGCCATCAGTGAGCAGGGAATGAAGAATGAGCAGTTCTTC. The V gene is TRBV10-3, the J gene TRBJ2-1, with D possibly TRBD1 on 5 matching bases. With 2 bases removed from V and 7 bases from J, the gap between germline ends came to 12 bases. The CDR3 is 14 residues long. Germline lookup yields CDR1 ENHRY and CDR2 SYGVKD.

This clonotype was counted only a few times. This chain uses TRBV6-5 with TRBJ1-5, with D unclear. V was shortened by 0 bases and J by 7 bases, with 10 bases between the two germline ends. The germline V gene has CDR1 MNHEY and CDR2 SVGAGI. This CDR3 contains 14 residues. CDR3: CASSYSKVDQPQHF. As DNA, the CDR3 is TGTGCCAGCAGTTACTCGAAGGTAGACCAGCCCCAGCATTTT.

This sequence joins TRBV10-3 and TRBJ2-3; D uncertain. V was trimmed by 6 bases and J by 1 base, leaving 11 bases between them. Germline CDR1 ENHRY, CDR2 SYGVKD. The CDR3 loop spans 14 amino acids. DNA for the CDR3: TGTGCCATCAGGAATGACCCCGGCACAGATACGCAGTATTTT. This gives the protein CAIRNDPGTDTQYF.

This clonotype showed up just a few times. The chain employs TRBV3-1 and TRBJ1-1; TRBD1 matches 7 bases. Per the germline V gene, CDR1 is LGHDT and CDR2 is YNNKEL (reference sequence). The CDR3 loop spans 18 amino acids. With 4 bases clipped from V and 0 bases from J, the junction kept 14 bases outside the gene matches. The CDR3, as DNA: TGTGCCAGCAGCCCTCTTACGGCAGGGGGTGGGTTGAACACTGAAGCTTTCTTT. Protein product: CASSPLTAGGGLNTEAFF.

The CDR3, as DNA: TGTGCCAGCAGTTATCCTCCCAGGGCGGGGGGGTCCCCCAATGAGCAGTTCTTC. Its protein is CASSYPPRAGGSPNEQFF. The chain employs TRBV27 and TRBJ2-1; the match to TRBD2 covers 9 bases. V shed 4 bases, J shed 6 bases, and the junction held 16 bases outside the gene matches. Germline loops: CDR1 MNHEY, CDR2 SMNVEV (reference sequence). The CDR3 runs to 18 residues.

V usage is TRBV7-6 and J usage is TRBJ2-7; 7 bases are a match to TRBD1. With V trimmed by 1 base and J by 3 bases, 6 bases remained unmatched. The CDR3 has 15 amino acids. CDR1 and CDR2 from the germline V gene are SGHVS and FNYEAQ. This CDR3 reads CASSLDGTVYYEQYF. The CDR3 coding sequence is TGTGCCAGCAGCTTAGATGGGACAGTTTACTACGAGCAGTACTTC.

The chain has TRBV20-1 and TRBJ2-7, with D possibly matching TRBD2 (5 bases). The ends were cut back, 5 bases at V and 9 bases at J, with 17 bases in the middle. The CDR3 totals 12 residues. Germline V gene lookup returns CDR1 DFQATT and CDR2 SNEGSKA (reference sequence). CDR3 residues: CSARKLGVGQYF. In nucleotides, the CDR3 is TGCAGTGCTCGAAAACTAGGTGTGGGGCAGTACTTC.

This clonotype turned up a few times. The chain links TRBV5-1 to TRBJ2-5, with D perhaps TRBD1 (6 bases). CDR3 length: 15 amino acids. Between the trimmed V and J ends, which lost 0 bases and 2 bases, there was a span of 11 bases. Germline CDR1 is SGHRS and CDR2 is YFSETQ. The CDR3 nucleotides are TGCGCCAGCAGCTTGGGACAGGCTCATCAAGAGACCCAGTACTTC. Its translation is CASSLGQAHQETQYF. The full variable domain, completed using reference TRBV5-1 and TRBJ2-5, is KAGVTQTPRYLIKTRGQQVTLSCSPISGHRSVSWYQQTPGQGLQFLFEYFSETQRNKGNFPGRFSGRQFSNSRSEMNVSTLELGDSALYLCASSLGQAHQETQYFGPGTRLLVL.

This clonotype appeared a few times. V and J are TRBV29-1 and TRBJ2-5; D is uncertain. Deletions cut 3 bases from V and 3 bases from J, with 5 bases between. Germline V CDR1 and CDR2: SQVTM, ANQGSEA. CDR3 length: 11 residues. The CDR3 region is CSVDPEETQYF. In DNA, the CDR3 is TGCAGCGTTGATCCGGAAGAGACCCAGTACTTC.

This clonotype was seen more than once but under ten times. The rearrangement uses TRBV24-1 and TRBJ2-2; 12 nucleotides match TRBD2. The CDR3 is 17 amino acids. Germline CDR1 and CDR2: KGHDR and SFDVKD. V lost 7 bases to trimming and J lost 2 bases; unmatched junction nucleotides: 7. CDR3: CATSRSSGRANTGELFF. CDR3 DNA sequence: TGTGCCACCAGCCGCTCTAGCGGGAGGGCCAACACCGGGGAGCTGTTTTTT.

This chain joins TRBV18 and TRBJ2-7; perhaps TRBD1 as D (6 bases). Trimming left V 4 bases short and J 4 bases short, with 11 bases between. CDR1 is KGHSH and CDR2 is LQKENI in the germline V gene. The length of the CDR3 is 13 residues. DNA of the CDR3: TGTGCCAGCTCACTTCCAGGGGAGTACGAGCAGTACTTC. Residues: CASSLPGEYEQYF.

This clonotype was picked up many times. The chain couples TRBV20-1 to TRBJ2-3; D is possibly TRBD2 (6 bases). V lost 4 bases and J lost 3, with 11 bases in between. The CDR3 has 13 amino acids. The V gene's germline CDR1 is DFQATT and CDR2 SNEGSKA (reference sequence). CDR3 sequence (DNA): TGCAGTGCTAACCAAGGACTAACAGATACGCAGTATTTT. As protein: CSANQGLTDTQYF.

In its sample, this clonotype was seen many times. The rearrangement uses TRBV5-5 and TRBJ1-1; tentative D call: TRBD1 (6 bases). Germline CDR1 and CDR2: SGHKS and YYEKEE (reference sequence). The V end was cut by 4 bases, the J end by 1 base, with 11 bases between. The CDR3 runs 14 residues. CDR3 residues: CASSLRDTNTEAFF. The CDR3 DNA sequence: TGTGCCAGCAGCCTCCGGGACACGAACACTGAAGCTTTCTTT.

The chain is built from TRBV5-6 and TRBJ2-3; weak D call: TRBD2 (6 bases). Germline CDR1 is SGHDT and CDR2 is YYEEEE. V lost 4 bases to trimming and J lost 2 bases, with 17 bases between them. CDR3 length equals 16 residues. The CDR3 protein is CASSPSAGIFTDTQYF. The CDR3 bases are TGTGCCAGCAGCCCGTCGGCGGGAATCTTCACAGATACGCAGTATTTT. The whole variable domain, remainder taken from reference TRBV5-6 and TRBJ2-3, is DAGVTQSPTHLIKTRGQQVTLRCSPKSGHDTVSWYQQALGQGPQFIFQYYEEEERQRGNFPDRFSGHQFPNYSSELNVNALLLGDSALYLCASSPSAGIFTDTQYFGPGTRLTVL.

The chain combines TRBV12-3 or TRBV12-4 with TRBJ1-2, with a tentative D call TRBD1 (6 bases). This CDR3 contains 13 residues. V dropped 6 bases and J dropped 8 bases, with 16 bases sitting between them. Here the CDR3 reads CASRAKGGGGYTF. The DNA of the CDR3 is TGTGCCAGCAGGGCAAAGGGGGGAGGAGGCTACACCTTC.